This passage covers 5 T cell receptor beta chains from one sample sequenced in a study of CD8+CD57+ T cells in acquired aplastic anemia. Investigators profiled TCR beta VDJ and CDR3 from genomic DNA template. TCRdb reanalysed the reads using MiXCR and keeps one entry per CDR3 protein. This sample yields roughly 38,000 distinct CDR3 sequences, of which roughly three quarters are seen a single time; about 20% belongs to the top ten. The sample was sorted CD4+, CD8+, or CD8+CD57+ T cells (not recorded which) from PBMCs. These receptors were taken from a human donor in good health, serving as a control.

CDR3 loop: CAISDYRDQETQYF. CDR3 DNA: TGTGCCATCAGTGATTACAGGGACCAAGAGACCCAGTACTTC. This chain joins TRBV10-3 and TRBJ2-5; possibly TRBD1 for D (6 bases). V was trimmed by 3 bases and J by 0 bases, leaving 8 bases between them. The germline CDR1 and CDR2 sequences are ENHRY and SYGVKD. The length of the CDR3 is 14 residues.

V gene TRBV10-2 combines with J gene TRBJ1-5, with D possibly TRBD1 on 5 matching bases. Trimming removed 8 bases at V and 7 bases at J, with 18 bases between. This CDR3 is 14 amino acids long. The V gene's germline CDR1 is WSHSY and CDR2 SAAADI. CDR3 region: CASQGTGSGQPQHF. The DNA for the CDR3 is TGCGCCAGCCAAGGGACGGGCTCGGGGCAGCCCCAGCATTTT.

CDR3 nucleotide sequence: TGTGCCAGCAGTTCGAGACGGGAGTACGAGCAGTACTTC. Encoded protein: CASSSRREYEQYF. V gene TRBV2 combines with J gene TRBJ2-7; TRBD2 is a possible D gene (6 bases). Trimming left V 5 bases short and J 4 bases short, with 12 bases between. Germline CDR1 is SNHLY and CDR2 is FYNNEI. This CDR3 has 13 amino acids.

CDR3 protein: CSARDGYEQYF. The CDR3 bases are TGCAGTGCTAGAGATGGATACGAGCAGTACTTC. This rearrangement joins TRBV20-1 to TRBJ2-7; no clear D. Germline CDR1 is DFQATT and CDR2 is SNEGSKA (reference sequence). The CDR3 sequence is 11 residues long. V was clipped by 0 bases and J by 4 bases, with 4 bases between them.

The chain uses TRBV7-2 and TRBJ2-7; D gene uncertain. Deletions cut 6 bases from V and 2 bases from J, with 8 bases between. CDR1 and CDR2 (germline): SGHTA, FQGNSA. CDR3 length equals 12 residues. The CDR3 DNA reads TGTGCCAGCAGTTCATGGGCCTACGAGCAGTACGTC. Its protein is CASSSWAYEQYV.